This T cell receptor (beta chain) was obtained from a study of blood T cell repertoires in COVID-19. Study overall: Some COVID-19 samples were acute and others convalescent; all came from the United States, Italy and Spain. T cells, B-cell-depleted T cells, or PBMCs supplied cDNA or gDNA.

Source study methods: Reference gene primers were amplified, and this amplification served to estimate nucleated cell counts. Generated by immunoSEQ multiplex PCR, the TCRdb table keeps only in-frame clones and is missing some. The V and J calls and clone size come from that table; D and trimming were worked out from the DNA. The sample lists 200,000 or so clones, approximately 80% occurring once. This clone was picked up a small number of times. Specimen: peripheral blood. The sequence was collected from a woman older than 75 with acute or convalescent COVID-19.

The CDR3 sequence: CASSSDFQGRTEAFF. The CDR3 nucleotides are TGTGCCAGCAGTTCCGATTTTCAGGGAAGAACTGAAGCTTTCTTT. This rearrangement joins TRBV28 to TRBJ1-1; the D gene is possibly TRBD1 (5 bases). The CDR3 totals 15 residues. V was clipped by 4 bases and J by 5 bases, with 17 bases between them. Germline CDR1 MDHEN, CDR2 SYDVKM.